In this sample, the clone carrying this T cell receptor beta chain turned up once. What it binds is not known. This CDR3 is 15 amino acids long. The V gene lost 1 base and the J gene lost 7 bases, with 12 bases spanning the gap. Germline loops: CDR1 SGHRS, CDR2 YFSETQ. The sample is drawn from a study of cytomegalovirus exposure and HLA in healthy donors. General study results and limits: In a later analysis, V- and J-gene trimming of beta chains associated with a DCLRE1C missense variant, replicated independently. A few chains linked to CMV were shown in vitro to be specific for CMV antigens. Common viral pathogens (according to a later analysis) appeared linked to several of the most significant clusters.

A multiplex PCR was run with 60 Vbeta primers and 13 Jbeta primers. Libraries were prepared by immunoSEQ multiplex PCR; TCRdb keeps only in-frame clonotypes and omits some of them. The sample consists of around 99,000 clones, over 75% of them appearing once. This sequence was found in a middle-aged man in good health and CMV-seronegative. The sample taken for sequencing was PBMCs. The chain links TRBV5-1 to TRBJ1-6; no clear D. CDR3 nucleotides: TGCGCCAGCAGCTTGATCGGGGAAGGAAATTCACCCCTCCACTTT. Translated: CASSLIGEGNSPLHF.